This T cell receptor (beta chain) emerged from a study of shared clonotypes between healthy human individuals. The V segment lost 4 bases and the J segment 1 base; nucleotides outside the gene matches: 7. In germline, CDR1 is MNHNS, CDR2 SASEGT. The CDR3 consists of 16 residues. Clones were read by immunoSEQ multiplex PCR, and TCRdb kept only the in-frame ones, dropping some. The sample lists around 2.5 million clones; under 95% were seen once. This chain connects TRBV6-1 to TRBJ1-3; TRBD1 matches 7 bases. This TCR was recovered from a man between 18 and 29 years old in good health. Some clones in this sample may be carry-over from other donors' samples. The sample taken for sequencing was naive CD4+ T cells from PBMCs. Subset denoted: CD45RA+ positively selected. CDR3 sequence: CASSVAGTASGNTIYF. The CDR3 nucleotides read TGTGCCAGCAGTGTAGCCGGGACAGCTTCTGGAAACACCATATATTTT.